The rows below give T cell receptor beta chains drawn from one sample of a study of blood T cells in healthy people across ages. MiXCR, run by TCRdb on the 5' RACE reads, gives a single entry per CDR3 protein. The profile covers roughly 830,000 distinct CDR3 sequences, with around 62% appearing a single time and around 30% taken by the ten largest. Material for sequencing was blood. The receptors were sampled from a man aged 25-45 years in good health. The conserved cysteine and the conserved F or W are not part of the CDR3 here. D genes are given only for firm matches.

J: TRBJ2-1
V: TRBV20-1
D: -
CDR3: SAIYQVDEQF

J: TRBJ2-7
V: TRBV4-3
D: -
CDR3: ASSQVKKPYEQY

J: TRBJ2-1
V: TRBV6-5
D: -
CDR3: ASSYNGPNEQF

J: TRBJ1-2
V: TRBV7-2
D: -
CDR3: ASSPPSHTGGYT

J: TRBJ1-2
V: TRBV12-3/TRBV12-4
D: TRBD1
CDR3: ASSPTGANYGYT

J: TRBJ1-6
V: TRBV20-1
D: -
CDR3: SAQPGASYNSPLH

J: TRBJ2-1
V: TRBV29-1
D: TRBD2
CDR3: SVHRTSGAYNEQF

J: TRBJ2-5
V: TRBV28
D: -
CDR3: ASRIGAETQY

J: -
V: TRBV4-2
D: -
CDR3: ASSLSWAASKQETQY

J: TRBJ2-7
V: TRBV4-1
D: TRBD2
CDR3: ASSLTLAGDYEQY

J: TRBJ2-1
V: TRBV28
D: TRBD2
CDR3: AGVRAGDHNEQF

J: TRBJ2-4
V: TRBV6-6
D: TRBD2
CDR3: ASSLLAKEQY

J: -
V: TRBV7-7
D: TRBD1
CDR3: ASRTGVDETQY

J: TRBJ2-1
V: TRBV9
D: TRBD2
CDR3: ASSVEWSSGINEQF

J: TRBJ2-7
V: TRBV30
D: -
CDR3: AFGAGVWEQY

J: TRBJ1-1
V: TRBV7-2
D: TRBD1
CDR3: ASSLGTGVYTEAF

J: TRBJ2-7
V: TRBV7-2
D: -
CDR3: ASSLVGASSSYEQY

J: TRBJ2-3
V: TRBV5-5
D: -
CDR3: ASSSVGLGTDTQY

J: TRBJ2-3
V: TRBV27
D: TRBD1
CDR3: ASSPSRGDTQY

J: TRBJ2-3
V: TRBV6-6
D: -
CDR3: ASSYVRDTQY

J: TRBJ2-5
V: TRBV20-1
D: TRBD1
CDR3: SARKGQEETQY

J: TRBJ2-7
V: TRBV12-3/TRBV12-4
D: -
CDR3: ASSLSLSYEQY

J: TRBJ2-7
V: TRBV28
D: -
CDR3: ASRHGGTQSSYEQY

J: TRBJ2-5
V: TRBV10-3
D: -
CDR3: AISVNLQETQY

J: TRBJ2-7
V: TRBV9
D: -
CDR3: ASSRAGASYEQY

J: TRBJ2-7
V: TRBV7-8
D: -
CDR3: ASSSNVGQLRPYEQY

J: TRBJ1-1
V: TRBV9
D: TRBD1
CDR3: ASSVESGTGNTEAF

J: TRBJ1-2
V: TRBV7-2
D: -
CDR3: ASSLEGHHYGYT

J: TRBJ1-1
V: TRBV27
D: -
CDR3: ASSLKQTRTEAF

J: TRBJ2-5
V: TRBV5-1
D: TRBD2
CDR3: ASSSQVAGGQETQY

J: TRBJ2-3
V: TRBV10-3
D: TRBD1
CDR3: AISWELTTGGSADTQY

J: TRBJ2-7
V: TRBV28
D: -
CDR3: ASIASGTGRHEQY

J: TRBJ2-1
V: TRBV20-1
D: TRBD1
CDR3: SAQPGQVLLFNEQF

J: TRBJ2-1
V: TRBV6-5
D: -
CDR3: ASSYSGGGQNEQF

J: TRBJ1-2
V: TRBV27
D: -
CDR3: ASSWKRGDLYGYT

J: TRBJ1-2
V: TRBV25-1
D: -
CDR3: ASSRTARNYGYT

J: TRBJ2-5
V: TRBV28
D: TRBD1
CDR3: ASTLPGQGQRETQY

J: TRBJ2-3
V: TRBV4-3
D: TRBD2
CDR3: ASSQDLAGEGTQY

J: -
V: TRBV12-3/TRBV12-4
D: -
CDR3: ASSLTTETQY

J: TRBJ2-3
V: TRBV6-6
D: -
CDR3: ASSSEDTQY

J: TRBJ1-5
V: TRBV28
D: -
CDR3: ASNYQARRDQPQH

J: TRBJ2-3
V: TRBV7-6
D: -
CDR3: ASSLRVAGSTDTQY

J: TRBJ2-3
V: TRBV12-3/TRBV12-4
D: -
CDR3: ASSFRSNADTQY

J: TRBJ2-1
V: TRBV29-1
D: TRBD2
CDR3: SVVTSGGMQETQF

J: TRBJ2-2
V: TRBV15
D: TRBD1
CDR3: ATSRDQGDTGELF

J: TRBJ2-4
V: TRBV4-2
D: -
CDR3: ASSQDLGTGTNIQY